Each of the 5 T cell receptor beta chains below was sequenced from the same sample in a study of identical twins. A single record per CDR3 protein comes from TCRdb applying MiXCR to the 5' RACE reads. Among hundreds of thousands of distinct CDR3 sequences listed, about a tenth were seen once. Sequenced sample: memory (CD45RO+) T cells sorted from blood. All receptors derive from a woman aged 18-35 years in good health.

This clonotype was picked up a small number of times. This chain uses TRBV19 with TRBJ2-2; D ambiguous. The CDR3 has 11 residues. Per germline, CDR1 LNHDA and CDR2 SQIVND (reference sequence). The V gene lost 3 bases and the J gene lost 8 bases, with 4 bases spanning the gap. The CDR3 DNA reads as TGTGCCAGTAGTATCCGGGGGGAGCTGTTTTTT. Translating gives CASSIRGELFF.

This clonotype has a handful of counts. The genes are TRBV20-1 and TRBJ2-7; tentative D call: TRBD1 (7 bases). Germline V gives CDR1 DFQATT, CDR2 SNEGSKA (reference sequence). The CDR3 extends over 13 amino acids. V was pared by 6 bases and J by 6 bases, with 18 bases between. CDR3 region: CSAPKEGAGEQYF. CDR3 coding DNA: TGCAGTGCCCCGAAGGAGGGGGCGGGCGAGCAGTACTTC.

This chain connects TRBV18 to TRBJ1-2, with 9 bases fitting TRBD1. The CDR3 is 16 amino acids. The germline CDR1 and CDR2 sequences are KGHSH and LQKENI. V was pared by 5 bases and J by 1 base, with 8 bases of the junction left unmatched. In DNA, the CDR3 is TGTGCCAGCTCAGCTGGACAGGGGACATTTAACTATGGCTACACCTTC. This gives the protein CASSAGQGTFNYGYTF.

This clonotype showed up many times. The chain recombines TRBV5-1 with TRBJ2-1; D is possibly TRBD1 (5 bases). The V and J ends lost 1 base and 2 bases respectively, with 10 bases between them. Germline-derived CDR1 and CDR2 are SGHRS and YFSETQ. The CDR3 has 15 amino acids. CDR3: CASSLPRVPYNEQFF. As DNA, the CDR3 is TGCGCCAGCAGCTTGCCCAGGGTCCCCTACAATGAGCAGTTCTTC.

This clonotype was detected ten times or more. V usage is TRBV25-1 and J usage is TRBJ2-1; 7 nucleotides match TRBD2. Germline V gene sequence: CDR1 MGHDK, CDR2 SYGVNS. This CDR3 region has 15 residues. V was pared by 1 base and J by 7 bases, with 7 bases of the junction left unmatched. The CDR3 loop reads CASSESGLVSNEQFF. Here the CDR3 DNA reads TGTGCCAGCAGTGAATCCGGACTAGTTTCTAATGAGCAGTTCTTC.